The 7 T cell receptor beta chains listed next were all sequenced from one sample in a study of blood T cell repertoires in COVID-19. TCRdb keeps only in-frame clones here, not all; method: immunoSEQ multiplex PCR. The data hold over 250,000 clones, with about nine tenths observed a single time. The specimen was PBMCs or T cells enriched from blood (not recorded which). These receptors were collected from a woman aged 50 to 60 who had recovered from COVID-19.

The CDR3 spells CASSLGLAGGRVTGELFF. Here the CDR3 DNA reads TGTGCCAGCAGTCTGGGACTAGCGGGAGGGCGCGTCACCGGGGAGCTGTTTTTT. The chain carries TRBV2 and TRBJ2-2, with TRBD2 matching over 16 bases. With 5 bases clipped from V and 4 bases from J, the junction kept 7 bases outside the gene matches. Germline CDR1 reads SNHLY; CDR2 reads FYNNEI. The CDR3 length is 18 residues.

V gene TRBV15 combines with J gene TRBJ1-2, with 9 positions matching TRBD1. The CDR3 is made up of 18 amino acids. V was clipped by 0 bases and J by 8 bases; unmatched bases: 16. Germline V CDR1 and CDR2: LNHNV, YYDKDF (reference sequence). CDR3 sequence (DNA): TGTGCCACCAGCAGAGAGGACTATTTAGGACAGGGGACTTACGGCTACACCTTC. Translation gives CATSREDYLGQGTYGYTF. Combining the CDR3 with reference TRBV15 and TRBJ1-2 gives the whole variable domain DAMVIQNPRYQVTQFGKPVTLSCSQTLNHNVMYWYQQKSSQAPKLLFHYYDKDFNNEADTPDNFQSRRPNTSFCFLDIRSPGLGDTAMYLCATSREDYLGQGTYGYTFGSGTRLTVV.

This chain links TRBV24-1 with TRBJ1-4; D not certain. CDR1 and CDR2 from the germline V gene are KGHDR and SFDVKD. CDR3 length equals 15 residues. V lost 3 bases, J lost 3 bases, and 10 bases lay in between. The CDR3 region has the DNA TGTGCCACCAGTGATCCGGGAGGGCCTAATGAAAAACTGTTTTTT. It encodes CATSDPGGPNEKLFF.

The V call is TRBV6-5, the J call TRBJ1-2; tentative D call: TRBD1 (6 bases). The CDR3 has 12 residues. Trimming stripped 9 bases from V and 2 bases from J, with 10 bases between. Germline lookup yields CDR1 MNHEY and CDR2 SVGAGI. In DNA, the CDR3 is TGTGCCAGTCACCAGGGGAACTATGGCTACACCTTC. It codes for CASHQGNYGYTF.

This rearrangement joins TRBV28 to TRBJ1-3; 7 bases are a match to TRBD1. After removal of 8 bases from V and 4 bases from J, the junction contained 20 bases not matched to a gene. CDR3 length: 18 amino acids. Germline values: CDR1 MDHEN, CDR2 SYDVKM. The CDR3 loop is CASYSTGVSRGKGNTIYF. The CDR3 DNA follows: TGTGCCAGCTACTCTACAGGGGTTTCGAGGGGGAAAGGAAACACCATATATTTT. The entire variable domain, with the rest obtained from reference TRBV28 and TRBJ1-3, is as follows: DVKVTQSSRYLVKRTGEKVFLECVQDMDHENMFWYRQDPGLGLRLIYFSYDVKMKEKGDIPEGYSVSREKKERFSLILESASTNQTSMYLCASYSTGVSRGKGNTIYFGEGSWLTVV.

The J gene is TRBJ2-1, the V gene TRBV27, with 8 bases identical to TRBD1. The germline CDR1 and CDR2 sequences are MNHEY and SMNVEV (reference sequence). The CDR3 has 15 amino acids. J gave up 6 bases and V 4 bases, and 8 bases lay outside the gene matches. CDR3 region: CASSSRWTGLNEQFF. As DNA, the CDR3 is TGTGCCAGCAGTTCCCGTTGGACAGGGCTCAATGAGCAGTTCTTC.

The chain joins TRBV7-3 to TRBJ2-5; a possible D gene is TRBD2 (5 bases). The CDR3 contains 15 residues. The V and J ends lost 1 base and 4 bases respectively, with 13 bases between them. Germline CDR1 and CDR2: SGHTA and FQGTGA. This CDR3 reads CASSLIPGGGETQYF. CDR3 DNA: TGTGCCAGCAGCTTAATCCCCGGAGGCGGAGAGACCCAGTACTTC.